This T cell receptor beta chain was identified during a study of OX40 agonist ivuxolimab in advanced cancers. General study findings and limits: In the 0.1 to 3.0 mg/kg range, CD4+ and CD8+ blood T cells had expanded clonally by week 6. At 0.1-3.0 mg/kg, partial responders had clonal expansion among the lowest observed.

TCRdb's table, derived via immunoSEQ multiplex PCR, lists solely in-frame clones and lacks some. The sample lists under 65,000 clones, approximately 90% occurring once. Remarks on this clone: As yet, its antigen is unknown.

The sequencing used CD4+ or CD8+ T cells sorted from blood, collected in a trial of the OX40 agonist ivuxolimab. The TCR sequence derives from an adult with an advanced solid tumor such as melanoma, head and neck, liver or kidney cancer.

The CDR3 loop reads CASSLGTSRFTDTQYF. The CDR3 coding sequence is TGTGCCAGCAGTTTAGGGACTAGCCGTTTCACAGATACGCAGTATTTT. V gene TRBV28 combines with J gene TRBJ2-3; TRBD2 aligns across 9 bases. CDR1 and CDR2 (germline): MDHEN, SYDVKM. The CDR3 has 16 amino acids. V shed 2 bases and J 2 bases; nucleotides not matched to a gene: 5.